The 12 T cell receptor beta chains below were found in one sample sequenced in a study of blood T cell repertoires in COVID-19. Some clones are missing from TCRdb's copy, which holds only in-frame ones; the method was immunoSEQ multiplex PCR. Altogether fewer than 110,000 clones are present, about 90% being singletons, with the ten largest covering approximately 15%. The sample consisted of peripheral blood. These receptors all come from a man aged 50 to 60 with acute or convalescent COVID-19.

The chain employs TRBV5-1 and TRBJ1-3; D possibly corresponds to TRBD1 (6 bases). The V gene lost 0 bases and the J gene lost 0 bases, with 7 bases spanning the gap. Germline lookup yields CDR1 SGHRS and CDR2 YFSETQ. The CDR3 is made up of 15 amino acids. CDR3 DNA sequence: TGCGCCAGCAGCTTGGGGGGGCCCTCTGGAAACACCATATATTTT. Residues: CASSLGGPSGNTIYF. Looking up the rest from reference TRBV5-1 and TRBJ1-3 gives the full variable domain: KAGVTQTPRYLIKTRGQQVTLSCSPISGHRSVSWYQQTPGQGLQFLFEYFSETQRNKGNFPGRFSGRQFSNSRSEMNVSTLELGDSALYLCASSLGGPSGNTIYFGEGSWLTVV.

The chain employs TRBV10-2 and TRBJ1-6; D uncertain. This CDR3 region has 12 residues. Trimming took 2 bases from V and 9 from J, leaving 5 bases between them. Germline assignment: CDR1 WSHSY and CDR2 SAAADI. CDR3 sequence reads: CASSEGSSPLHF. CDR3 nucleotide sequence: TGCGCCAGCAGTGAGGGGAGTTCACCCCTCCACTTT.

The CDR3 protein is CATSRGQQYYGYTF. The CDR3 DNA reads as TGTGCCACCAGCAGAGGACAGCAGTACTATGGCTACACCTTC. The rearrangement joins TRBV15 to TRBJ1-2; D is possibly TRBD1 (5 bases). Deletions cut 1 base from V and 3 bases from J, with 9 bases between. CDR3 length equals 14 residues. CDR1 and CDR2 from the germline V gene are LNHNV and YYDKDF (reference sequence).

The V call is TRBV4-2, the J call TRBJ1-4; TRBD1 is a possible D gene (6 bases). CDR1 and CDR2 from the germline V gene are LGHNA and YNFKEQ. CDR3 size: 15 residues. Trimming shortened V by 4 bases and J by 6 bases, and 15 bases separated the two germline ends. The CDR3 loop reads CASSPTGHRDEKLFF. The CDR3 coding sequence is TGTGCCAGCAGCCCCACGGGACATAGGGATGAAAAACTGTTTTTT.

This clone was detected ten times or more. The chain uses TRBV5-1 and TRBJ2-3, with 10 bases matching TRBD2. Per the germline V gene, CDR1 is SGHRS and CDR2 is YFSETQ. Trimming took 7 bases from V and 5 from J; bases not matched to a gene: 10. The CDR3 sequence is 15 residues long. Here the CDR3 DNA reads TGCGCCAGCGCGTACAGCGGGGGGGCCTTAGATACGCAGTATTTT. Translating gives CASAYSGGALDTQYF.

The chain is built from TRBV7-9 and TRBJ2-2, with D uncertain. V lost 5 bases to trimming and J lost 3 bases, with 13 bases between them. Germline CDR1 and CDR2: SEHNR and FQNEAQ (reference sequence). The CDR3 contains 15 residues. CDR3 in amino acids: CASSAGPADTGELFF. CDR3 in DNA: TGTGCCAGCAGCGCCGGCCCCGCGGACACCGGGGAGCTGTTTTTT.

CDR3 bases: TGTGCCAGCACCGCCGGTCTAGACACCATATATTTT. Its protein product is CASTAGLDTIYF. The chain joins TRBV25-1 to TRBJ1-3; D is unclear. CDR3 length: 12 amino acids. Germline CDR1 reads MGHDK; CDR2 reads SYGVNS. V lost 7 bases and J 8 bases, leaving 12 bases between the germline ends.

This clone was found once. V usage is TRBV18 and J usage is TRBJ2-3, with a weak D call TRBD1 (5 bases). There are 15 residues in the CDR3. With 5 bases removed from V and 1 base from J, the gap between germline ends came to 13 bases. Looked up from germline, CDR1 is KGHSH and CDR2 is LQKENI. CDR3 loop: CASSSQGSRTDTQYF. DNA for the CDR3: TGTGCCAGCTCATCCCAGGGCAGTCGCACAGATACGCAGTATTTT.

The rearrangement uses TRBV3-1 (or the pseudogene TRBV3-2) and TRBJ2-1, with D uncertain. Germline CDR1 LGHDT, CDR2 YNNKEL (reference sequence). This CDR3 has 13 residues. Trimming shortened V by 4 bases and J by 14 bases, and 18 bases separated the two germline ends. The CDR3 DNA reads as TGTGCCAGCAGCCGTAGCCCGGATGCCCCGAAGTTCTTC. Amino acids: CASSRSPDAPKFF.

V gene TRBV27 combines with J gene TRBJ1-2, with 8 bases that match TRBD1. V was clipped by 7 bases and J by 4 bases; unmatched bases: 17. The CDR3 is 17 amino acids. The germline V gene encodes CDR1 MNHEY and CDR2 SMNVEV (reference sequence). The CDR3 DNA sequence: TGTGCCAGCAATGCCCTGGGCAGGGGGCATTCATTCTATGGCTACACCTTC. Translating gives CASNALGRGHSFYGYTF.

The chain recombines TRBV9 with TRBJ1-6, with D unresolved. This CDR3 contains 18 residues. Deletions cut 0 bases from V and 5 bases from J, with 18 bases between. CDR1 is SGDLS, CDR2 YYNGEE, per germline. The chain's CDR3 is CASSVGGAVGRNNSPLHF. DNA of the CDR3: TGTGCCAGCAGCGTAGGGGGAGCGGTAGGGCGCAATAATTCACCCCTCCACTTT.

The rearrangement joins TRBV11-2 to TRBJ1-4; D is uncertain. This CDR3 is built from 17 residues. Germline assignment: CDR1 SGHAT and CDR2 FQNNGV. Deletions cut 5 bases from V and 0 bases from J, with 16 bases between. The CDR3 nucleotides read TGTGCCAGCAGCACTCCGCGAGTTTTAGCAACTAATGAAAAACTGTTTTTT. Translation: CASSTPRVLATNEKLFF.